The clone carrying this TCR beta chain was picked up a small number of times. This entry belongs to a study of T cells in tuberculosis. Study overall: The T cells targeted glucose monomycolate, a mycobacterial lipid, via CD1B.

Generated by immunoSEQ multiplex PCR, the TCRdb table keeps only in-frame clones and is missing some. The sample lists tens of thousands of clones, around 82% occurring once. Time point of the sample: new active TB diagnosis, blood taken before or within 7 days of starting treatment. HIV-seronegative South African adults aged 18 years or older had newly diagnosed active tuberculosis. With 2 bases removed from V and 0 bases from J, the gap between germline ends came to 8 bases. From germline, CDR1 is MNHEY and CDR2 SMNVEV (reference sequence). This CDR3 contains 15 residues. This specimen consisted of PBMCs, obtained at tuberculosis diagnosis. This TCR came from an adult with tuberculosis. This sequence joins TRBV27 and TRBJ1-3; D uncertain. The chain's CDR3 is CASSLGLTSGNTIYF. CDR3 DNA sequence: TGTGCCAGCAGTTTAGGACTGACCTCTGGAAACACCATATATTTT.